This T cell receptor (beta chain) derives from a study of OX40 agonist ivuxolimab in advanced cancers. The germline V gene has CDR1 MNHNY and CDR2 SVGAGI (reference sequence). The CDR3 runs 14 residues. The J segment lost 2 bases and the V segment lost 0 bases, leaving 1 base of the junction unmatched. Profiling relied on immunoSEQ multiplex PCR, and the TCRdb table lists in-frame clones only, not all of them. The data show tens of thousands of clones, approximately 83% seen once. If patients had autoimmune disease history or systemic immunosuppression, they were excluded. This sequence joins TRBV6-6 and TRBJ2-7, with 7 positions matching TRBD1. The sequence was obtained from an adult with an advanced solid tumor such as melanoma, head and neck, liver or kidney cancer. The sequences come from CD4+ or CD8+ T cells sorted from blood, collected in a trial of the OX40 agonist ivuxolimab. CDR3 sequence (DNA): TGTGCCAGCAGTTACTCACAGGGGCCCTACGAGCAGTACTTC. This translates into CASSYSQGPYEQYF.